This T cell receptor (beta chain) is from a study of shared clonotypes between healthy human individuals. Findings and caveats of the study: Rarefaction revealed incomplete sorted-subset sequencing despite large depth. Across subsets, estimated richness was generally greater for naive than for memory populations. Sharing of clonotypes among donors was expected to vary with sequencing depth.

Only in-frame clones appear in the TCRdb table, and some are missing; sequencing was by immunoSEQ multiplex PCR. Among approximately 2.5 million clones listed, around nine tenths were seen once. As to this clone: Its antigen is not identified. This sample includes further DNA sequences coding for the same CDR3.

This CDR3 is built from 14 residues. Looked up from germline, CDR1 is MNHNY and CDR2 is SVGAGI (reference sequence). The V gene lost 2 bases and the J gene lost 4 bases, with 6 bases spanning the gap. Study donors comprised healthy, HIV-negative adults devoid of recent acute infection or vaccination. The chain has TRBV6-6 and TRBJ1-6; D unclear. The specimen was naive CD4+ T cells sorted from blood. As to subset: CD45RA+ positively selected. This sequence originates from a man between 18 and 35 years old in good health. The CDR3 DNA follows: TGTGCCAGCAGTTACGGGGATTATAATTCACCCCTCCACTTT. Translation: CASSYGDYNSPLHF.